This TCR beta chain derives from a study of blood T cell repertoires in COVID-19. At the level of the study: The United States, Italy and Spain were the sources of the acute and convalescent COVID-19 samples. T cells, B-cell-depleted T cells, or PBMCs supplied cDNA or gDNA.

As originally analysed: Reference gene primer amplification gave nucleated cell count estimates. Measured with immunoSEQ multiplex PCR; TCRdb has only the in-frame clones, and not every one. That table furnishes V, J and clone size, whereas the DNA furnished D and trimming. The sample consists of almost 250,000 clones, about 83% of them appearing once. Germline CDR1 and CDR2: MNHNY and SVGAGI (reference sequence). The CDR3 covers 14 residues. Deletions cut 7 bases from V and 11 bases from J, with 20 bases between. Those enrolled in Seattle joined during active infection and were followed longitudinally afterward.

The rearrangement uses TRBV6-6 and TRBJ1-4, with a tentative D call TRBD1 (6 bases). This sequence originates from a woman of 80 years or more with COVID-19, enrolled during active disease. Material for sequencing was peripheral blood. CDR3 DNA sequence: TGTGCCAGCACCTACCCAGGACAGCACTGGAAACTGTTTTTT. It translates to CASTYPGQHWKLFF.